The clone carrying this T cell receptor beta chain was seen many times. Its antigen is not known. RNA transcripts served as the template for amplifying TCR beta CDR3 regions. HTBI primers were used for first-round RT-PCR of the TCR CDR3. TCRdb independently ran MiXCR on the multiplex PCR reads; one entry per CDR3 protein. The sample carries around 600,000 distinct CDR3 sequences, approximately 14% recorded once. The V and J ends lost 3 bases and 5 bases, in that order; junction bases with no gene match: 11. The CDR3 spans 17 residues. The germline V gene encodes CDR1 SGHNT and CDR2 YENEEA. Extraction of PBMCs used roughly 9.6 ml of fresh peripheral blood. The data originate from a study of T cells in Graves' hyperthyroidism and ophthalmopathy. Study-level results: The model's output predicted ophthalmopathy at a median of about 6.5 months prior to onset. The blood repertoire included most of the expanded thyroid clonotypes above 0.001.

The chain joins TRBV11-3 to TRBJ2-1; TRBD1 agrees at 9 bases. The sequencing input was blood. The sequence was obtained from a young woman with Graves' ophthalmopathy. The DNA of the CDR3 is TGTGCCAGCAGCTTCCGCGGGAACAGGGGGCAGAACAATGAGCAGTTCTTC. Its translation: CASSFRGNRGQNNEQFF.